This T cell receptor beta chain is drawn from a study of blood T cell repertoires in COVID-19. TCRdb keeps only in-frame clones here, not all; method: immunoSEQ multiplex PCR. The sample has nearly 25,000 clones, more than 75% seen once. J gave up 5 bases and V 4 bases, and 5 bases lay outside the gene matches. CDR1 is LGHDT, CDR2 YNNKEL, per germline (reference sequence). The CDR3 is 14 residues long. Sequencing used peripheral blood. The TCR originated in a human donor in a cohort sampled during active COVID-19. The chain links TRBV3-1 (or the pseudogene TRBV3-2) to TRBJ2-5; 9 bases fit TRBD2. CDR3 sequence reads: CASSLSGRQETQYF. For the CDR3, the DNA is TGTGCCAGCAGCCTTAGCGGGAGACAGGAGACCCAGTACTTC.